Presented here are 18 T cell receptor beta chains from one specimen sequenced in a study of T cell responses to AZD1222 COVID-19 vaccine. Here immunoSEQ multiplex PCR was the method, and the copy in TCRdb shows in-frame clones only, minus some. The sample shows approximately 80,000 clones, 75% to 90% of them seen only once. This specimen was peripheral blood, taken on day 0 of AZD1222 vaccination. The receptor source for this set is an adult in good health.

The chain is built from TRBV5-1 and TRBJ1-2, with D hard to call. Looked up from germline, CDR1 is SGHRS and CDR2 is YFSETQ. The CDR3 is made up of 15 amino acids. V gave up 0 bases and J gave up 3 bases, with 12 bases separating them. The CDR3 nucleotides are TGCGCCAGCAGCTTGGGAACAGTCCTGGACTATGGCTACACCTTC. Residues: CASSLGTVLDYGYTF.

The chain combines TRBV7-2 with TRBJ1-3; 9 nucleotides agree with TRBD1. Per the germline V gene, CDR1 is SGHTA and CDR2 is FQGNSA. The CDR3 is 17 amino acids. V gave up 0 bases and J gave up 2 bases; unmatched junction bases: 5. CDR3 protein: CASSLAPTGGTGNTIYF. The CDR3 DNA sequence: TGTGCCAGCAGCTTAGCCCCGACAGGGGGGACTGGAAACACCATATATTTT.

The chain combines TRBV9 with TRBJ1-3, with D perhaps matching TRBD1 (5 bases). Germline CDR1 is SGDLS and CDR2 is YYNGEE. This CDR3 contains 16 residues. V shed 3 bases and J shed 0 bases, with 13 bases lying between them. The CDR3 sequence is CASSAGTGPSGNTIYF. Here the CDR3 DNA reads TGTGCCAGCAGCGCCGGGACGGGCCCCTCTGGAAACACCATATATTTT. Full variable domain (remainder filled in from reference TRBV9 and TRBJ1-3): DSGVTQTPKHLITATGQRVTLRCSPRSGDLSVYWYQQSLDQGLQFLIQYYNGEERAKGNILERFSAQQFPDLHSELNLSSLELGDSALYFCASSAGTGPSGNTIYFGEGSWLTVV.

As for this clone: The junction and the germline gene differ at one end; a read error may be behind it. CDR3: CACRGGYTVETQYF. CDR3 nucleotide sequence: TGTGCCTGCAGGGGGGGGTATACGGTAGAGACCCAGTACTTC. J is TRBJ2-5 and V is TRBV2; D tentatively fits TRBD1 or TRBD2 (7 bases each). The CDR3 is 14 residues long. The germline V gene encodes CDR1 SNHLY and CDR2 FYNNEI.

The J gene is TRBJ1-2, the V gene TRBV9; TRBD1 aligns across 8 bases. Germline lookup yields CDR1 SGDLS and CDR2 YYNGEE. The CDR3 is 14 amino acids. V shed 4 bases and J 6 bases; nucleotides not matched to a gene: 8. CDR3: CASSFGQGGDGYTF. The CDR3 DNA reads as TGTGCCAGCAGCTTTGGACAGGGCGGGGATGGCTACACCTTC.

This chain links TRBV3-1 (or the pseudogene TRBV3-2) with TRBJ2-5, with 9 nucleotides matching TRBD2. The CDR3 totals 13 residues. Germline CDR1 reads LGHDT; CDR2 reads YNNKEL (reference sequence). The V segment lost 4 bases and the J segment 9 bases; nucleotides outside the gene matches: 6. The DNA for the CDR3 is TGTGCCAGCAGCCCAAGCGGGAGGTCGTCCCAGTACTTC. Its protein is CASSPSGRSSQYF.

The CDR3 DNA sequence: TGTGCCAGCAGCCAGAGGCTTCAGGGCGCTGAAGCTTTCTTT. Translation: CASSQRLQGAEAFF. V and J are TRBV14 and TRBJ1-1; TRBD1 might be the D (5 bases). V lost 3 bases and J lost 6, with 14 bases in between. The CDR3 has 14 amino acids. Germline loops: CDR1 SGHDN, CDR2 FVKESK.

The rearrangement uses TRBV21-1 and TRBJ2-1; the DNA was not compared with TRBD2, the D call given in the table. TRBV21-1 is listed as a pseudogene. This CDR3 region has 16 residues. CDR3: CASRPRGAGTGNEQFF. The CDR3 DNA reads TGTGCCAGCAGGCCCCGCGGGGCGGGTACGGGCAATGAGCAGTTCTTC.

The chain couples TRBV5-4 to TRBJ1-3; 7 bases fit TRBD1. Losses at the gene ends were 3 bases for V and 4 bases for J; bases not matched to a gene: 13. This CDR3 spans 17 amino acids. From germline, CDR1 is SGHNT and CDR2 YYREEE (reference sequence). In DNA form, the CDR3 reads TGTGCCAGCAGCTCTAGGGGGCAGCTTGATTTGGGAAACACCATATATTTT. It codes for CASSSRGQLDLGNTIYF.

The rearrangement links TRBV7-2 to TRBJ2-1; no reliable D call. The CDR3 is 14 amino acids. From germline, CDR1 is SGHTA and CDR2 FQGNSA. V dropped 5 bases and J dropped 2 bases, with 10 bases sitting between them. CDR3 loop: CASSPERTYNEQFF. The CDR3 DNA reads as TGTGCCAGCAGCCCCGAGAGAACCTACAATGAGCAGTTCTTC.

The V call is TRBV4-2, the J call TRBJ2-3; possibly TRBD1 or TRBD2 for D (6 bases each). The V and J ends lost 4 bases and 2 bases respectively, with 13 bases between them. The CDR3 loop spans 15 amino acids. Germline CDR1 and CDR2: LGHNA and YNFKEQ. CDR3 loop: CASSPLGGPTDTQYF. The DNA for the CDR3 is TGTGCCAGCAGCCCACTAGGGGGGCCCACAGATACGCAGTATTTT.

This chain links TRBV14 with TRBJ1-1, with unresolved D. With 4 bases removed from V and 6 bases from J, the gap between germline ends came to 12 bases. Germline CDR1 reads SGHDN; CDR2 reads FVKESK. The CDR3 extends over 13 amino acids. This CDR3 reads CASSLTRAAEAFF. In DNA form, the CDR3 reads TGTGCCAGCAGCCTCACAAGAGCCGCTGAAGCTTTCTTT.

The CDR3 is CASSLEPTGELFF. In DNA, the CDR3 is TGTGCCAGCAGCCTAGAACCCACCGGGGAGCTGTTTTTT. The rearrangement links TRBV12-3 or TRBV12-4 to TRBJ2-2; D not certain. CDR3 size: 13 residues. With 6 bases removed from V and 4 bases from J, the gap between germline ends came to 9 bases.

The genes are TRBV11-3 and TRBJ2-7; perhaps TRBD2 as D (5 bases). The CDR3 spans 14 residues. Germline values: CDR1 SGHNT, CDR2 YENEEA. Trimming took off 3 bases at V and 2 bases at J, with 11 bases between the two ends. CDR3 residues: CASSFGGQTYEQYF. The DNA of the CDR3 is TGTGCCAGCAGCTTCGGCGGGCAAACCTACGAGCAGTACTTC.

J is TRBJ1-1 and V is TRBV19; D perhaps matches TRBD1 (6 bases). Trimming took off 2 bases at V and 8 bases at J, with 12 bases between the two ends. Per the germline V gene, CDR1 is LNHDA and CDR2 is SQIVND (reference sequence). The CDR3 consists of 13 residues. CDR3 nucleotides: TGTGCCAGTAGTATACATTCAGGGGTGGAAGCTTTCTTT. Translation gives CASSIHSGVEAFF. The full variable domain, with the rest looked up from reference TRBV19 and TRBJ1-1, is DGGITQSPKYLFRKEGQNVTLSCEQNLNHDAMYWYRQDPGQGLRLIYYSQIVNDFQKGDIAEGYSVSREKKESFPLTVTSAQKNPTAFYLCASSIHSGVEAFFGQGTRLTVV.

The chain joins TRBV10-1 to TRBJ2-3; D is tentatively TRBD1 or TRBD2 (5 bases each). The V gene's germline CDR1 is WNHNN and CDR2 SYGVQD (reference sequence). Deletions cut 2 bases from V and 5 bases from J, with 20 bases between. The CDR3 runs to 17 residues. The CDR3 here is CASSEPKIGTGGDTQYF. The CDR3 DNA reads TGCGCCAGCAGTGAGCCGAAAATAGGGACCGGTGGAGATACGCAGTATTTT.

This chain connects TRBV20-1 to TRBJ1-5; 7 positions agree with TRBD1. There are 14 residues in the CDR3. Looked up from germline, CDR1 is DFQATT and CDR2 is SNEGSKA (reference sequence). Germline trimming cut 3 bases from V and 4 bases from J; bases unmatched to any gene: 6. In DNA, the CDR3 is TGCAGTGCTAGTGGGACAGTCCAGAATCAGCCCCAGCATTTT. Translation gives CSASGTVQNQPQHF.

The genes are TRBV18 and TRBJ1-1; no clear D gene. Per germline, CDR1 KGHSH and CDR2 LQKENI. V was clipped by 1 base and J by 11 bases, with 14 bases between them. The CDR3 covers 13 residues. The CDR3 DNA follows: TGTGCCAGCTCACCACAGGATGGGAGGGAGGCTTTCTTT. As protein: CASSPQDGREAFF. Variable domain in full (rest from reference TRBV18 and TRBJ1-1): NAGVMQNPRHLVRRRGQEARLRCSPMKGHSHVYWYRQLPEEGLKFMVYLQKENIIDESGMPKERFSAEFPKEGPSILRIQQVVRGDSAAYFCASSPQDGREAFFGQGTRLTVV.